One sample yielded the 23 T cell receptor beta chains listed below, sequenced in a study of cytomegalovirus exposure and HLA in healthy donors. PCR employed 60 Vbeta and 13 Jbeta primers. Produced via immunoSEQ multiplex PCR; TCRdb's table is partial and in-frame only. The repertoire holds 55,000 to 65,000 clones, with 65% to 90% as singletons. The material sequenced was PBMCs. These receptor sequences come from a human donor in good health.

The V call is TRBV28, the J call TRBJ2-7, with 9 bases matching TRBD2. The CDR3 is made up of 15 amino acids. The germline V gene has CDR1 MDHEN and CDR2 SYDVKM. Losses at the gene ends were 7 bases for V and 2 bases for J; bases not matched to a gene: 9. The CDR3: CASTLGGGGPYEQYF. In DNA, the CDR3 is TGTGCCAGCACCCTGGGCGGGGGGGGGCCCTACGAGCAGTACTTC. Supplemented by reference TRBV28 and TRBJ2-7, the full variable domain reads DVKVTQSSRYLVKRTGEKVFLECVQDMDHENMFWYRQDPGLGLRLIYFSYDVKMKEKGDIPEGYSVSREKKERFSLILESASTNQTSMYLCASTLGGGGPYEQYFGPGTRLTVT.

This chain connects TRBV19 to TRBJ2-3; 12 bases are shared with TRBD2. Germline V lookup: CDR1 LNHDA, CDR2 SQIVND (reference sequence). CDR3 size: 16 residues. V lost 6 bases and J lost 2; bases outside the gene matches: 6. This CDR3 is CASRRGLAGNTDTQYF. The CDR3 region has the DNA TGTGCCAGTAGGCGCGGACTAGCGGGAAACACAGATACGCAGTATTTT.

The CDR3 region is CASSLTPGGGELFF. DNA of the CDR3: TGTGCCAGCAGCTTAACGCCAGGAGGCGGGGAGCTGTTTTTT. This chain connects TRBV7-3 to TRBJ2-2; D perhaps matches TRBD2 (5 bases). There are 14 residues in the CDR3. The V end was cut by 0 bases, the J end by 7 bases, with 9 bases between. Looked up from germline, CDR1 is SGHTA and CDR2 is FQGTGA.

This clone came up a few times. The chain joins TRBV7-9 to TRBJ2-3; 11 nucleotides agree with TRBD2. J gave up 2 bases and V 3 bases, and 4 bases lay outside the gene matches. This CDR3 has 16 residues. Germline CDR1 reads SEHNR; CDR2 reads FQNEAQ (reference sequence). In nucleotides, the CDR3 is TGTGCCAGCAGCTTCGATAGCGGGGGGGACACAGATACGCAGTATTTT. Encoded protein: CASSFDSGGDTDTQYF.

As regards this clone: The sample carries other DNA sequences with the same CDR3. The chain joins TRBV5-4 to TRBJ1-2; D uncertain. CDR1 is SGHNT, CDR2 YYREEE, per germline (reference sequence). The CDR3 runs to 14 residues. Trimming stripped 4 bases from V and 6 bases from J, with 16 bases between. This CDR3 reads CASSTRATEDGYTF. CDR3 DNA: TGTGCCAGCAGCACTAGGGCCACAGAGGATGGCTACACCTTC.

The rearrangement joins TRBV4-3 to TRBJ2-5; 9 nucleotides line up with TRBD1. V lost 2 bases to trimming and J lost 2 bases; unmatched junction nucleotides: 6. There are 16 residues in the CDR3. Per the germline V gene, CDR1 is LGHNA and CDR2 is YSLEER. This CDR3 is CASSQIGQGMQETQYF. The CDR3 DNA follows: TGCGCCAGCAGCCAAATCGGACAGGGGATGCAAGAGACCCAGTACTTC.

The chain has TRBV28 and TRBJ2-6; 9 bases match TRBD1. This CDR3 spans 13 amino acids. The junction had 12 bases not matched to a gene; V was cut back by 5 bases and J by 19 bases. Germline assignment: CDR1 MDHEN and CDR2 SYDVKM. CDR3 DNA sequence: TGTGCCAGCAGTGCCGGGACAGGGCCCCCCAATACTTTC. Amino acid sequence: CASSAGTGPPNTF.

The chain couples TRBV2 to TRBJ2-1; a weak D match, TRBD1 (5 bases). Per germline, CDR1 SNHLY and CDR2 FYNNEI. This CDR3 has 13 amino acids. Deletions cut 7 bases from V and 5 bases from J, with 12 bases between. The CDR3 sequence: CASTRQTHNEQFF. Here the CDR3 DNA reads TGTGCCAGCACGAGACAGACTCACAATGAGCAGTTCTTC.

This rearrangement joins TRBV5-1 to TRBJ2-3; D unresolved. The CDR3 has 15 residues. Germline-derived CDR1 and CDR2 are SGHRS and YFSETQ. Trimming cost V 0 bases and J 1 base, with 9 bases left between them. The CDR3 coding sequence is TGCGCCAGCAGCTTGGTCGGCGGAGGCACAGATACGCAGTATTTT. Amino acid sequence: CASSLVGGGTDTQYF.

The genes are TRBV23-1 and TRBJ2-5; D gene unclear. With the DNA end fitting TRBJ2-7 better, the J assignment may be wrong. TRBV23-1 has ORF status, its function being uncertain. CDR3 size: 15 residues. The CDR3 DNA is TGCGCCAGCCCAAAAAAGAGGAGTATCTTCTACGAGCAGTACTTC. Amino acids: CASPKKRSIFYEQYF.

As concerns this clone: The same CDR3 is also encoded by other DNA sequences in this sample. The chain employs TRBV18 and TRBJ2-1, with TRBD1 matching over 9 bases. Germline loops: CDR1 KGHSH, CDR2 LQKENI. This CDR3 contains 13 residues. The junction had 2 bases not matched to a gene; V was cut back by 4 bases and J by 7 bases. Here the CDR3 reads CASSRGQGNEQFF. The CDR3 DNA is TGTGCCAGCTCACGGGGACAGGGAAATGAGCAGTTCTTC.

This chain links TRBV7-9 with TRBJ2-3, with 15 bases identical to TRBD2. The CDR3 covers 18 residues. V was clipped by 5 bases and J by 5 bases; unmatched bases: 11. Germline CDR1 is SEHNR and CDR2 is FQNEAQ (reference sequence). The CDR3 spells CASSQGLAGGHVGDTQYF. The DNA of the CDR3 is TGTGCCAGCAGCCAAGGACTAGCGGGGGGGCATGTGGGAGATACGCAGTATTTT.

This chain joins TRBV9 and TRBJ2-7; 10 bases fit TRBD2. The CDR3 runs 20 residues. J gave up 0 bases and V 0 bases, and 15 bases lay outside the gene matches. Germline lookup yields CDR1 SGDLS and CDR2 YYNGEE. CDR3 amino acids: CASSVAKKLAGPRSSYEQYF. DNA of the CDR3: TGTGCCAGCAGCGTAGCAAAAAAACTAGCGGGGCCCCGGAGCTCCTACGAGCAGTACTTC.

V is TRBV7-9 and J is TRBJ2-5, with D possibly TRBD2 on 6 matching bases. This CDR3 region has 14 residues. The germline V gene has CDR1 SEHNR and CDR2 FQNEAQ (reference sequence). Trimming pared 2 bases from V and 5 bases from J, leaving 12 bases between. CDR3 in amino acids: CASSLSGDGETQYF. CDR3 coding DNA: TGTGCCAGCAGCTTATCGGGGGATGGGGAGACCCAGTACTTC.

The rearrangement links TRBV4-2 to TRBJ1-3, with TRBD1 matching 9 bases. The CDR3 is 20 residues long. Trimming removed 0 bases from V and 0 bases from J; junction bases left unmatched: 12. Germline CDR1 reads LGHNA; CDR2 reads YNFKEQ. The CDR3 region is CASSQDPGTGLLSSGNTIYF. CDR3 in DNA: TGTGCCAGCAGCCAAGATCCCGGGACAGGGCTCCTGAGCTCTGGAAACACCATATATTTT.

The chain links TRBV11-2 to TRBJ2-7; D might be TRBD1 (6 bases). V was trimmed by 4 bases and J by 6 bases, leaving 19 bases between them. The CDR3 covers 15 residues. Germline V CDR1 and CDR2: SGHAT, FQNNGV. The CDR3, as DNA: TGTGCCAGCAGCTCCCTTCAGGGGAGTACGGTCGAGCAGTACTTC. It yields the protein CASSSLQGSTVEQYF.

This chain uses TRBV28 with TRBJ2-7, with D possibly matching TRBD1 (5 bases). Germline CDR1 MDHEN, CDR2 SYDVKM. The CDR3 consists of 16 residues. V was pared by 6 bases and J by 2 bases, with 20 bases between. CDR3 region: CASSHSTARSPYEQYF. In DNA, the CDR3 is TGTGCCAGCAGCCATTCGACAGCTCGGTCGCCCTACGAGCAGTACTTC.

Of note for this clone: The sample holds other DNA sequences that translate to the same CDR3. The V gene is TRBV6-1, the J gene TRBJ2-5; 12 bases are shared with TRBD2. This CDR3 spans 15 amino acids. Per the germline V gene, CDR1 is MNHNS and CDR2 is SASEGT. The junction had 0 bases not matched to a gene; V was cut back by 2 bases and J by 2 bases. DNA for the CDR3: TGTGCCAGCAGTGAACTAGCGGGAGGGCAAGAGACCCAGTACTTC. Translating gives CASSELAGGQETQYF.

The chain links TRBV6-5 to TRBJ1-6; 9 bases line up with TRBD1. This CDR3 has 13 amino acids. J lost 8 bases, V lost 6 bases, and 2 bases had no gene match. Germline V gene lookup returns CDR1 MNHEY and CDR2 SVGAGI. The CDR3 sequence is CASSRDRDSPLHF. The CDR3 DNA reads as TGTGCCAGCAGCCGGGACAGGGATTCACCCCTCCACTTT.

The rearrangement joins TRBV13 to TRBJ1-3, with 10 bases fitting TRBD1. V lost 0 bases and J lost 2; bases outside the gene matches: 1. Germline-derived CDR1 and CDR2 are PRHDT and FYEKMQ (reference sequence). The CDR3 covers 16 residues. The CDR3: CASSLGGQGTGNTIYF. Here the CDR3 DNA reads TGTGCCAGCAGCTTAGGGGGACAGGGGACTGGAAACACCATATATTTT.

This CDR3 reads CASSSRTSGSGEQYF. The DNA of the CDR3 is TGTGCCAGCAGCTCCCGGACTAGCGGGAGTGGAGAGCAGTACTTC. V and J are TRBV5-4 and TRBJ2-7; 13 positions match TRBD2. CDR3 length equals 15 residues. Germline V lookup: CDR1 SGHNT, CDR2 YYREEE (reference sequence). The junction had 7 bases not matched to a gene; V was cut back by 3 bases and J by 7 bases.

This chain joins TRBV5-1 and TRBJ2-7; no clear D. Trimming cost V 1 base and J 5 bases, with 10 bases left between them. Germline V lookup: CDR1 SGHRS, CDR2 YFSETQ. The CDR3 is made up of 13 amino acids. The CDR3 loop reads CASSLSPPDEQYF. CDR3 bases: TGCGCCAGCAGCTTGAGCCCTCCGGACGAGCAGTACTTC.

The V gene is TRBV28, the J gene TRBJ2-5; D call uncertain. The CDR3 loop spans 14 amino acids. V lost 3 bases to trimming and J lost 5 bases, with 13 bases between them. Germline CDR1 reads MDHEN; CDR2 reads SYDVKM. In nucleotides, the CDR3 is TGTGCCAGCAGTTTTGTTGAGCTCGGGGAGACCCAGTACTTC. Protein sequence: CASSFVELGETQYF.